Presented here are 10 T cell receptor beta chains from one specimen sequenced in a study of CD8 T cells in Susac syndrome. Random-hexamer reverse transcription was applied to roughly 0.5 to 1 ug RNA. TCRdb itself ran the immunoSEQ multiplex PCR reads through MiXCR, one entry per CDR3 protein. The data hold 95,000 to 150,000 distinct CDR3 sequences, with 96% observed a single time. Source material: CD4+ T cells from PBMCs. The receptors were gathered from a human donor with Susac syndrome.

The rearrangement links TRBV25-1 to TRBJ1-2, with D possibly being TRBD1 (6 bases). V was cut by 4 bases and J by 4 bases, with 19 bases left in between. The germline CDR1 and CDR2 sequences are MGHDK and SYGVNS. This CDR3 is built from 16 residues. CDR3 residues: CASSGFPPGQSYGYTF. Written as DNA, the CDR3 is TGTGCCAGCAGTGGGTTTCCACCGGGACAAAGCTATGGCTACACCTTC.

This rearrangement joins TRBV20-1 to TRBJ2-5; 11 nucleotides line up with TRBD1. This CDR3 region has 14 residues. After removal of 5 bases from V and 0 bases from J, the junction contained 2 bases not matched to a gene. The germline V gene has CDR1 DFQATT and CDR2 SNEGSKA (reference sequence). CDR3 region: CSASGQGDQETQYF. The DNA of the CDR3 is TGCAGTGCTTCGGGACAGGGGGACCAAGAGACCCAGTACTTC.

V and J are TRBV27 and TRBJ2-7, with D perhaps TRBD2 (6 bases). Germline loops: CDR1 MNHEY, CDR2 SMNVEV (reference sequence). The CDR3 consists of 13 residues. Trimming shortened V by 5 bases and J by 4 bases, and 12 bases separated the two germline ends. The chain's CDR3 is CASSLRLAYEQYF. In DNA form, the CDR3 reads TGTGCCAGCAGTCTGCGCCTAGCGTACGAGCAGTACTTC.

V gene TRBV5-1 combines with J gene TRBJ2-7; no definite D call. The germline V gene has CDR1 SGHRS and CDR2 YFSETQ. Trimming removed 1 base at V and 2 bases at J, with 10 bases between. This CDR3 is 14 amino acids long. The CDR3 region is CASSLMTGPYEQYF. The CDR3, as DNA: TGCGCCAGCAGCTTGATGACTGGCCCCTACGAGCAGTACTTC.

The chain employs TRBV20-1 and TRBJ2-7; 13 bases are shared with TRBD2. V shed 6 bases and J 2 bases; nucleotides not matched to a gene: 4. Germline V lookup: CDR1 DFQATT, CDR2 SNEGSKA (reference sequence). The CDR3 totals 14 residues. CDR3 nucleotide sequence: TGCAGTGCAAAAGGACTAGCGGGGGCCTACGAGCAGTACTTC. Translated, it gives CSAKGLAGAYEQYF.

The chain joins TRBV15 to TRBJ2-7, with D possibly being TRBD1 (6 bases). The germline V gene encodes CDR1 LNHNV and CDR2 YYDKDF (reference sequence). V was cut by 0 bases and J by 5 bases, with 8 bases left in between. The CDR3 runs to 13 residues. This CDR3 is CATSRDQGNEQYF. Here the CDR3 DNA reads TGTGCCACCAGCAGAGATCAGGGGAACGAGCAGTACTTC. The full variable domain, with the rest looked up from reference TRBV15 and TRBJ2-7, is DAMVIQNPRYQVTQFGKPVTLSCSQTLNHNVMYWYQQKSSQAPKLLFHYYDKDFNNEADTPDNFQSRRPNTSFCFLDIRSPGLGDTAMYLCATSRDQGNEQYFGPGTRLTVT.

The chain links TRBV9 to TRBJ2-5; D is possibly TRBD2 (7 bases). The CDR3 is made up of 15 amino acids. The germline V and J ends were trimmed by 4 bases and 2 bases, with 15 bases remaining between them. The germline V gene has CDR1 SGDLS and CDR2 YYNGEE. This CDR3 is CASSPGGQGQETQYF. CDR3 coding DNA: TGTGCCAGCAGCCCCGGGGGGCAGGGGCAAGAGACCCAGTACTTC.

This chain connects TRBV20-1 to TRBJ2-1; no clear D gene. The CDR3 runs 15 residues. Germline V gene lookup returns CDR1 DFQATT and CDR2 SNEGSKA (reference sequence). The V end was cut by 3 bases, the J end by 6 bases, with 18 bases between. DNA of the CDR3: TGCAGTGCTAGCGGGCGGTCGAGCTTGGGCAATGAGCAGTTCTTC. It yields the protein CSASGRSSLGNEQFF.

The genes are TRBV9 and TRBJ2-7; TRBD1 matches at 8 bases. Per the germline V gene, CDR1 is SGDLS and CDR2 is YYNGEE. The CDR3 is made up of 16 amino acids. V trimming: 3 bases; J trimming: 1 base; junction bases outside the gene matches: 9. Written as DNA, the CDR3 is TGTGCCAGCAGCGGCCCCCGGACAGGGACTTCCTACGAGCAGTACTTC. It codes for CASSGPRTGTSYEQYF. The whole variable domain, filled in from reference TRBV9 and TRBJ2-7, reads DSGVTQTPKHLITATGQRVTLRCSPRSGDLSVYWYQQSLDQGLQFLIQYYNGEERAKGNILERFSAQQFPDLHSELNLSSLELGDSALYFCASSGPRTGTSYEQYFGPGTRLTVT.

The CDR3 nucleotides read TGTGCCTGGAGTCTAGCGGCTAGCACAGATACGCAGTATTTT. Protein product: CAWSLAASTDTQYF. The rearrangement links TRBV30 to TRBJ2-3, with 7 bases fitting TRBD2. J lost 0 bases, V lost 2 bases, and 2 bases had no gene match. Germline loops: CDR1 GTSNPN, CDR2 SVGIG (reference sequence). The CDR3 covers 14 residues.